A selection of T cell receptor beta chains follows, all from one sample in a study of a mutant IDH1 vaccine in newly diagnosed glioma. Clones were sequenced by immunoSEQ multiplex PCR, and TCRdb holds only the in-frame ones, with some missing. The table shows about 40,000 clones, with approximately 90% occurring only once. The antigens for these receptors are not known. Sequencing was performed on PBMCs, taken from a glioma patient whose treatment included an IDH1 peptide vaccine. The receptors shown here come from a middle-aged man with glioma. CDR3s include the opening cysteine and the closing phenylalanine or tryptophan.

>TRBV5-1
CASSRPLAGDSEQYF
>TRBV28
CASREMGQNTEAFF
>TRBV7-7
CASSLQANTGELFF
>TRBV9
CASSSRDRGGSGELFF
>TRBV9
CASSVASGPQETQYF
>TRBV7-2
CASSDSLGFQYF
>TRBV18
CASSPGLAGADEQYF
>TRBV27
CASSLGMTGSYEQYF
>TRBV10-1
CASSESQDLRVYGYTF
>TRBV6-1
CASSETGAYEQYF
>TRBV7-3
CASSLIPGGPSNTGELFF
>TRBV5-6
CASSLKGLSSGNTIYF
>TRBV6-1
CASSETAAYYGYTF
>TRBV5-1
CASSLELAGTRTGELFF
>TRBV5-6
CASSPLLAGPNTGELFF
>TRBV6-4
CASSASGGYNEQFF
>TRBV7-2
CASSWGIGQSNEKLFF
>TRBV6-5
CASSYRTGRYEAFF
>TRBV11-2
CASSLGPGPQETQYF
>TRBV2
CASSVSGGYEQYF
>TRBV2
CASTELAGQSSYEQYF
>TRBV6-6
CASGGGFSYEQYF
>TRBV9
CASSVAGSGETQYF
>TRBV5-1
CASSEGRDSRATNEKLFF
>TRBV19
CATRTGPYEQFF
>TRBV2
CASRSGSSSGANVLTF
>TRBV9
CASSVRTEGFYGYTF
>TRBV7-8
CASSLPGAGNTIYF
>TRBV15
CATSRDVGRSTDTQYF
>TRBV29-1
CSVEGAFSYGYTF
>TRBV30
CAWRSGVSSSGANVLTF
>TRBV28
CASSPEGTGIYEQYF
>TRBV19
CASSITPGTPEAFF
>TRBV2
CASSDETGGYEQYF
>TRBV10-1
CASSESGGAYNEQFF
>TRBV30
CAWSVPWGLGEAFF
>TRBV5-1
CASSISTDTQYF
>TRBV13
CASSLRPGADVGGEQFF
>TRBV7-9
CASSSGVSGASGYTF
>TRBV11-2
CASSLEASRETQYF
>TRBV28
CASGRAGQGISQPQHF
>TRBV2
CASRDQIPQPPYEQYF
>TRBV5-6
CASSRWLGEQYF
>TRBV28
CASSRTGAGVSPLYEQYF
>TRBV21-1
CASSKARGGGRWCEQYF
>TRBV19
CASSTGAQPQHF
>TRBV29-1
CSVGARASEETQYF
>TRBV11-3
CASSGGVEERDQPQHF
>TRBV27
CASSWGGRATEAFF
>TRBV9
CASSIGTGGEGEAFF
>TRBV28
CASSSSPTSAYGYTF
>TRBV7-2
CASSSPSRAPSYEQYF
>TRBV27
CASSPSTRGMTYEQYF